This T cell receptor (beta chain) is from a study of PD-1 blockade in classical Hodgkin lymphoma. Worth noting for this clone: Its specificity is not known.

Documented time point: newly diagnosed, previously untreated cHL patient sample. Isolation of CD4+ T cells from thawed PBMCs was performed by magnetic negative selection. The CDR3 runs 16 residues. Per the germline V gene, CDR1 is SGHTA and CDR2 is FQGNSA. V gave up 0 bases and J gave up 7 bases; unmatched junction bases: 12. Study outcomes and limitations: Repertoire differences lack defined causes, possibly disease activity or prior therapy. Reports described newly diagnosed patients as having lower baseline TCR diversity than healthy donors.

Profiling relied on immunoSEQ multiplex PCR, and the TCRdb table lists in-frame clones only, not all of them. The sample includes 15,000 to 18,000 clones, 86% of them seen just once. This TCR came from a human donor with classical Hodgkin lymphoma. The sample comprised CD4+ T cells from blood. The J gene is TRBJ2-7, the V gene TRBV7-2; 7 positions agree with TRBD2. In DNA, the CDR3 is TGTGCCAGCAGCTTAGCGCTTCTCGGGAGGCGGGGGGAGCAGTACTTC. Residues: CASSLALLGRRGEQYF.